A selection of T cell receptor beta chains follows, all from one sample in a study of cytomegalovirus exposure and HLA in healthy donors. Sequencing used immunoSEQ multiplex PCR; TCRdb keeps in-frame clones, though not all of them. The sample lists about 98,000 clones; about 81% were seen once. What was sequenced was PBMCs. The receptors originated from a man aged 35 to 55 in good health and CMV-seronegative. Each CDR3 is given with its conserved first and last residue. A D gene is named only where the DNA matches it firmly. Part of the rows lack a size; the others show once, few, many or a class for expanded clones.

few	TRBV6-1	-	TRBJ1-1	TGTGCCAGCAGTGAAGACAGGGTCCGGAACACTGAAGCTTTCTTT	CASSEDRVRNTEAFF
-	TRBV5-1	-	TRBJ2-1	TGCGCCAGCAGCTCAGACAGATGGGGCAATGAGCAGTTCTTC	CASSSDRWGNEQFF
-	TRBV5-5	-	TRBJ2-2	TGTGCCAGCAGCTTCTCGAGGTCCGGGGAGCTGTTTTTT	CASSFSRSGELFF
-	TRBV5-1	-	TRBJ2-2	TGCGCCAGCAGCTTGGAAGGGAGAAGCACCGGGGAGCTGTTTTTT	CASSLEGRSTGELFF
-	TRBV11-1	-	TRBJ1-2	TGTGCCAGCAGTAGCTCTCGGGAGAGAGGTAGCTACACCTTC	CASSSSRERGSYTF
-	TRBV27	TRBD1	TRBJ2-7	TGTGCCAGCAGTCCCACCCGTGGACAGGTCCCCTTTTCCTACGAGCAGTACTTC	CASSPTRGQVPFSYEQYF
-	TRBV6-5	TRBD1	TRBJ2-7	TGTGCCAGCAGTGTTTCGGGACAGGGAACCTACGAGCAGTACTTC	CASSVSGQGTYEQYF
once	TRBV11-2	-	TRBJ2-1	TGTGCCAGCACCGGGTCCTACAATGAGCAGTTCTTC	CASTGSYNEQFF
-	TRBV5-8	-	TRBJ2-3	TGTGCCAGCAGCTTGATTTTGGGTCAGTTCGGGGGCACAGATACGCAGTATTTT	CASSLILGQFGGTDTQYF
-	TRBV10-2	-	TRBJ2-7	TGCGCCAGCAGGATGGCAACGTACGAGCAGTACTTC	CASRMATYEQYF
-	TRBV9	-	TRBJ1-5	TGTGCCAGCAGCGCCGGGACACGCGGCGATCAGCCCCAGCATTTT	CASSAGTRGDQPQHF
-	TRBV10-3	-	TRBJ1-1	TGTGCCATCAGCCAGGATGGCATGAACACTGAAGCTTTCTTT	CAISQDGMNTEAFF
-	TRBV5-1	-	TRBJ2-7	TGCGCCAGCAGCTTGGTAGCGGACGCCGAGCAGTACTTC	CASSLVADAEQYF
-	TRBV11-2	TRBD2	TRBJ2-5	TGTGCCAGCAGCTTCTCCCTAGCGGGGGATAACAAGACCCAGTACTTC	CASSFSLAGDNKTQYF
-	TRBV11-3	TRBD1	TRBJ2-7	TGTGCCAGCAGCCCCAGGGGGCCCAGCTCCTACGAGCAGTACTTC	CASSPRGPSSYEQYF
few	TRBV2	TRBD2	TRBJ2-7	TGTGCCAGCAGTGTACGGCGGGGGGCCTACGAGCAGTACTTC	CASSVRRGAYEQYF
-	TRBV19	-	TRBJ1-6	TGTGCCAGTAGTATAGACAGGTTCGCTTCACCCCTCCACTTT	CASSIDRFASPLHF
-	TRBV6-5	TRBD2	TRBJ2-5	TGTGCCAGCAGCACGGGACTAGCGGGGGTAGACCAGTACTTC	CASSTGLAGVDQYF
once	TRBV27	TRBD1	TRBJ2-6	TGTGCCAGCAAATCCCTAGGGGTTACAGGGGCTGGGGCCAACGTCCTGACTTTC	CASKSLGVTGAGANVLTF
-	TRBV28	-	TRBJ2-5	TGTGCCAGCAGTTATAGCTCCTTCCAAGAGACCCAGTACTTC	CASSYSSFQETQYF
few	TRBV7-9	TRBD2	TRBJ2-7	TGTGCCAGCAGCTGGACTAGCGGGGGTTTTATTGACGAGCAGTACTTC	CASSWTSGGFIDEQYF
-	TRBV18	TRBD1	TRBJ1-2	TGTGCCAGCTCACCAACACCGGGGACAGGGGCCGGCTACACCTTC	CASSPTPGTGAGYTF
-	TRBV9	TRBD2	TRBJ2-2	TGTGCCAGCAGCGTTGGACTAGCGGCGAACACCGGGGAGCTGTTTTTT	CASSVGLAANTGELFF
few	TRBV2	TRBD1	TRBJ1-3	TGTGCCAGCAGTACGCAGGGGGCTGGTCTAAACACCATATATTTT	CASSTQGAGLNTIYF
-	TRBV2	-	TRBJ1-6	TGTGCCAGCAGTGAAGCACAGGGCCGGAATTCACCCCTCCACTTT	CASSEAQGRNSPLHF
-	TRBV5-4	-	TRBJ1-1	TGTGCCAGCAGCTTGTCCACAGGGCTTAACACTGAAGCTTTCTTT	CASSLSTGLNTEAFF
-	TRBV2	TRBD2	TRBJ2-7	TGTGCCAGCAGAGCTGCGGGGGGCGGTGCCTACGAGCAGTACTTC	CASRAAGGGAYEQYF
-	TRBV18	-	TRBJ1-4	TGTGCCAGCTCGTCCGGGACAAGGGGTGAAAAACTGTTTTTT	CASSSGTRGEKLFF
-	TRBV28	-	TRBJ1-2	TGTGCCAGCAGTTGGAGGGGTGGCTACACCTTC	CASSWRGGYTF
-	TRBV21-1	-	TRBJ1-1	TGTGCCAGCAGCAAAGCGCATAGTAGCAGAGCTTTCTTT	CASSKAHSSRAFF
-	TRBV7-6	-	TRBJ1-1	TGTGCCGCGAACCCCAGGGATATGAACACTGAAGCTTTCTTT	CAANPRDMNTEAFF
-	TRBV30	-	TRBJ1-3	TGTGCCTGTGAGGGTGGAAACACCATATATTTT	CACEGGNTIYF
-	TRBV9	TRBD2	TRBJ2-1	TGTGCCAGCAGCGTAGGTCTACTAGCGGGGGGGTATGATGAGCAGTTCTTC	CASSVGLLAGGYDEQFF
once	TRBV20-1	-	TRBJ1-6	TGCAGTGCAAGCTCACCCCTCCACTTT	CSASSPLHF
-	TRBV11-2	-	TRBJ2-2	TGTGCCAGCAGCTCCCCGGTGGCGAACACCGGGGAGCTGTTTTTT	CASSSPVANTGELFF
-	TRBV30	-	TRBJ1-2	TGTGCCTGGAAAGGTGCGGGGCAGGGAAACTATGGCTACACCTTC	CAWKGAGQGNYGYTF